A selection of T cell receptor beta chains follows, all from one sample in a study of blood T cell repertoires in COVID-19. TCRdb's copy holds only in-frame clones and misses some; the assay was immunoSEQ multiplex PCR. Here the sample spans some 86,000 clones, 75% to 95% being singletons. The specimen was peripheral blood. The receptors originated from a human donor with active COVID-19. The donor label of this sample is uncertain. Each CDR3 is given with its conserved first and last residue. Fields, in order: D gene, clone size, V gene, J gene, CDR3 DNA, CDR3 protein. The D gene is left open where the match is weak. The size entry is marked missing in some rows and otherwise reads once, few, many or a size class.

D: -
size: -
V: TRBV6-5
J: TRBJ1-1
DNA: TGTGCCAGCAGCCGACAGATGAACACTGAAGCTTTCTTT
CDR3: CASSRQMNTEAFF

D: TRBD1
size: -
V: TRBV9
J: TRBJ2-2
DNA: TGTGCCAGCAGCGGCGACAGGGTCGCCGGGGAGCTGTTTTTT
CDR3: CASSGDRVAGELFF

D: TRBD1
size: -
V: TRBV4-1
J: TRBJ1-5
DNA: TGCGCCAGCAGCCCCCGAGACAGGGGTGGTCAGCCCCAGCATTTT
CDR3: CASSPRDRGGQPQHF

D: TRBD2
size: -
V: TRBV18
J: TRBJ2-3
DNA: TGTGCCAGCTCACCAGCGGCGGGGGAACCTACAGATACGCAGTATTTT
CDR3: CASSPAAGEPTDTQYF

D: TRBD1
size: -
V: TRBV28
J: TRBJ1-5
DNA: TGTGCCAGCAGTTTATTTTCACAGGGGGACGGCAATCAGCCCCAGCATTTT
CDR3: CASSLFSQGDGNQPQHF

D: TRBD1
size: -
V: TRBV7-2
J: TRBJ2-1
DNA: TGTGCCAGCAGCTGGGGACAGGGGGTTGGGAATGAGCAGTTCTTC
CDR3: CASSWGQGVGNEQFF

D: TRBD2
size: -
V: TRBV5-1
J: TRBJ2-5
DNA: TGCGCCAGCAGCGATGATGGGACTAGCGGGGGATACCTCCAAGAGACCCAGTACTTC
CDR3: CASSDDGTSGGYLQETQYF

D: -
size: -
V: TRBV21-1
J: TRBJ1-5
DNA: TGTGCCAGCAGGGCGGACAGATGTAGCAATCAGCCCCAGCATTTT
CDR3: CASRADRCSNQPQHF

D: -
size: -
V: TRBV11-2
J: TRBJ1-6
DNA: TGTGCCAGCAGCCCTGGCCTTCGTAATTCACCCCTCCACTTT
CDR3: CASSPGLRNSPLHF

D: -
size: -
V: TRBV3-1/TRBV3-2
J: TRBJ2-2
DNA: TGTGCCAGCAGCCAAGAAATATGGGGCGGCGGGGAGCTGTTTTTT
CDR3: CASSQEIWGGGELFF

D: -
size: -
V: TRBV7-9
J: TRBJ2-3
DNA: TGTGCCAGCAGCTTATATCCCCTCAGCACAGATACGCAGTATTTT
CDR3: CASSLYPLSTDTQYF

D: -
size: -
V: TRBV7-3
J: TRBJ2-5
DNA: TGTGCCAGCAGCTCGAGTAGGGGGGAGACCCAGTACTTC
CDR3: CASSSSRGETQYF

D: -
size: few
V: TRBV5-5
J: TRBJ1-5
DNA: TGTGCCAGCAGCTTGTCCATTACAGGGATGTATAGCAATCAGCCCCAGCATTTT
CDR3: CASSLSITGMYSNQPQHF

D: -
size: -
V: TRBV7-9
J: TRBJ2-2
DNA: TGTGCCAGCAGCACCCAAGCGGGCCGGGGCGCGAACACCGGGGAGCTGTTTTTT
CDR3: CASSTQAGRGANTGELFF

D: TRBD2
size: -
V: TRBV2
J: TRBJ2-3
DNA: TGTGCCAGCAGTGAATTCGGTGGGACTAGCGGGGGGGCGCCAGATACGCAGTATTTT
CDR3: CASSEFGGTSGGAPDTQYF

D: -
size: -
V: TRBV27
J: TRBJ2-1
DNA: TGTGCCAGCAGTTTTTCGGGAATTTGGAATGAGCAGTTCTTC
CDR3: CASSFSGIWNEQFF

D: -
size: -
V: TRBV28
J: TRBJ1-2
DNA: TGTGCCAGCAGCTCCGCGTATGGCTACACCTTC
CDR3: CASSSAYGYTF

D: -
size: few
V: TRBV7-9
J: TRBJ1-2
DNA: TGTGCCAGCAGCTTATCGTCTTCCAGGCAGGGTGGCTACACCTTC
CDR3: CASSLSSSRQGGYTF

D: TRBD1
size: -
V: TRBV3-1/TRBV3-2
J: TRBJ2-7
DNA: TGTGCCAGCAGCCAACGGGACAGCCCCCCCTACGAGCAGTACTTC
CDR3: CASSQRDSPPYEQYF

D: TRBD1
size: -
V: TRBV10-3
J: TRBJ1-2
DNA: TGTGCCATCAGTGGAGGGACAGGGGGCCGGAATGGCTACACCTTC
CDR3: CAISGGTGGRNGYTF

D: -
size: -
V: TRBV28
J: TRBJ1-3
DNA: TGTGCCAGCATGAGGGGACAATCTCCACCCACAAACACCATATATTTT
CDR3: CASMRGQSPPTNTIYF

D: TRBD2
size: -
V: TRBV27
J: TRBJ2-3
DNA: TGTGCCAGCAGTCTCCGCGGACGGACTAGGCAAAGCACAGATACGCAGTATTTT
CDR3: CASSLRGRTRQSTDTQYF

D: TRBD2
size: -
V: TRBV10-3
J: TRBJ2-3
DNA: TGTGCCAACCAGGCTGGGGGGGGAAGCACAGATACGCAGTATTTT
CDR3: CANQAGGGSTDTQYF

D: TRBD1
size: -
V: TRBV2
J: TRBJ2-1
DNA: TGTGCCAGCAGTCCCGACCGGGACAGGGATGAGCAGTTCTTC
CDR3: CASSPDRDRDEQFF

D: -
size: -
V: TRBV2
J: TRBJ2-1
DNA: TGTGCCAGCATGTCCGTTGTCGGTGAGCAGTTCTTC
CDR3: CASMSVVGEQFF

D: -
size: -
V: TRBV5-4
J: TRBJ2-5
DNA: TGTGCCAGCAGCTCGATAGGGGGGGGAGAGACCCAGTACTTC
CDR3: CASSSIGGGETQYF

D: TRBD1
size: -
V: TRBV27
J: TRBJ1-4
DNA: TGTGCCAGCAGTTCCCTCCGTGGGACAGGGTACGGGAAACTGTTTTTT
CDR3: CASSSLRGTGYGKLFF

D: -
size: -
V: TRBV21-1
J: TRBJ1-5
DNA: TGTGCCAGCAGCAAACCCGGTTGTTGTGAGGCAGCGAATCAGCCCCAGCATTTT
CDR3: CASSKPGCCEAANQPQHF

D: -
size: -
V: TRBV19
J: TRBJ1-2
DNA: TGTGCCAGTACGGGGAGGGGTACTGACTATGGCTACACCTTC
CDR3: CASTGRGTDYGYTF

D: TRBD1
size: -
V: TRBV6-5
J: TRBJ2-5
DNA: TGTGCCAGCCGGAGGACAGGAGAAGAGACCCAGTACTTC
CDR3: CASRRTGEETQYF

D: TRBD1
size: -
V: TRBV5-6
J: TRBJ2-1
DNA: TGTGCCAGCAGCTCACCGGGACAGGGGGCAAATGAGCAGTTCTTC
CDR3: CASSSPGQGANEQFF

D: TRBD1
size: -
V: TRBV5-1
J: TRBJ2-2
DNA: TGCGCCAGCAGCTTGGCCGAGCGAACCCGACCGGACAGGGGAAACACCGGGGAGCTGTTTTTT
CDR3: CASSLAERTRPDRGNTGELFF

D: -
size: -
V: TRBV11-3
J: TRBJ2-3
DNA: TGTGCCAGCAGCCCAACGGCTGGCGTCCGACGGGCAGATACGCAGTATTTT
CDR3: CASSPTAGVRRADTQYF

D: -
size: -
V: TRBV7-9
J: TRBJ1-1
DNA: TGTGCCGTCCTTCCGGTCACTGAAGCTTTCTTT
CDR3: CAVLPVTEAFF

D: -
size: -
V: TRBV11-3
J: TRBJ1-1
DNA: TGTGCCAGCAGCTTCCAGGGGTCCGGCACTGAAGCTTTCTTT
CDR3: CASSFQGSGTEAFF

D: -
size: -
V: TRBV20-1
J: TRBJ2-3
DNA: TGCAGTGCTAGTCCCTCCGGGGGGCAATCAGATACGCAGTATTTT
CDR3: CSASPSGGQSDTQYF

D: -
size: -
V: TRBV11-1
J: TRBJ2-2
DNA: TGTGCCAGCAGCTGGGCTGTCGCGAACACCGGGGAGCTGTTTTTT
CDR3: CASSWAVANTGELFF

D: -
size: -
V: TRBV6-1
J: TRBJ2-7
DNA: TGTGCCAGCAGTGAAGCACGAGGGTCCTTCTACGAGCAGTACTTC
CDR3: CASSEARGSFYEQYF

D: TRBD1
size: -
V: TRBV5-1
J: TRBJ2-7
DNA: TGCGCCAGCAGCTCTACAGGGGGCCCCTACGAGCAGTACTTC
CDR3: CASSSTGGPYEQYF

D: -
size: -
V: TRBV4-1
J: TRBJ2-2
DNA: TGCGCCAGCAGCCAGTTGAGTTCCGGGGAGCTGTTTTTT
CDR3: CASSQLSSGELFF

D: -
size: -
V: TRBV7-9
J: TRBJ2-2
DNA: TGTGCCAGCGGACGGGGGACAGCGAACACCGGGGAGCTGTTTTTT
CDR3: CASGRGTANTGELFF

D: -
size: -
V: TRBV12-5
J: TRBJ2-7
DNA: TGTGCTAGTGGTTGGCGGGACCAAAGCTCCTACGAGCAGTACTTC
CDR3: CASGWRDQSSYEQYF

D: -
size: -
V: TRBV7-6
J: TRBJ2-5
DNA: TGTGCCAGCAGCCACGGGGGGGGAGGGGGCGAAGAGACCCAGTACTTC
CDR3: CASSHGGGGGEETQYF

D: -
size: -
V: TRBV19
J: TRBJ1-3
DNA: TGTGCCAGTAGTCCCCTTCGCGGGTTATTCTCTGGAAACACCATATATTTT
CDR3: CASSPLRGLFSGNTIYF

D: -
size: -
V: TRBV9
J: TRBJ2-2
DNA: TGTGCCAGCAGCGTCGGGGAAGAGGCCGAGAACACCGGGGAGCTGTTTTTT
CDR3: CASSVGEEAENTGELFF

D: TRBD1
size: -
V: TRBV6-6
J: TRBJ1-2
DNA: TGTGCCGCCACCCAGGGGGCAGCTAACTATGGCTACACCTTC
CDR3: CAATQGAANYGYTF

D: -
size: -
V: TRBV11-2
J: TRBJ2-5
DNA: TGTGCCAGCAGCTTCTACCCCGGGGGCCAAGAGACCCAGTACTTC
CDR3: CASSFYPGGQETQYF

D: TRBD1
size: -
V: TRBV10-3
J: TRBJ1-6
DNA: TGTGCCATCAGTAGCGACCGGGACAGGGCCCGATCACCCCTCCACTTT
CDR3: CAISSDRDRARSPLHF

D: TRBD1
size: -
V: TRBV28
J: TRBJ1-6
DNA: TGTGCCAGCAGTTCGACAGGGGGCTTGGCCCAATCACCCCTCCACTTT
CDR3: CASSSTGGLAQSPLHF

D: -
size: -
V: TRBV5-4
J: TRBJ1-6
DNA: TGTGCCAGCAGCGCATACGGGAATTCACCCCTCCACTTT
CDR3: CASSAYGNSPLHF

D: -
size: -
V: TRBV5-1
J: TRBJ2-3
DNA: TGCGCCAGCAGCTTGGGTGTCTCTAGCACAGATACGCAGTATTTT
CDR3: CASSLGVSSTDTQYF

D: TRBD1
size: -
V: TRBV5-1
J: TRBJ2-7
DNA: TGCGCCAGCAGCTTAGTGGGGACAGGAGATTACGAGCAGTACTTC
CDR3: CASSLVGTGDYEQYF

D: TRBD1
size: -
V: TRBV5-1
J: TRBJ2-1
DNA: TGCGCCAGCAGCTTGGGACAGGGGGCAAGAAATGAGCAGTTCTTC
CDR3: CASSLGQGARNEQFF

D: -
size: few
V: TRBV2
J: TRBJ1-5
DNA: TGTGCCAGCAGCTACAGGCGGCAGTCCAATCAGCCCCAGCATTTT
CDR3: CASSYRRQSNQPQHF

D: TRBD2
size: -
V: TRBV13
J: TRBJ2-1
DNA: TGTGCCAGCAGCCTACCGCGGGGGGGCGGGAATGAGCAGTTCTTC
CDR3: CASSLPRGGGNEQFF

D: TRBD1
size: -
V: TRBV6-5
J: TRBJ1-1
DNA: TGTGCCAGCAGTTATAGGGGACAGGTGAACACTGAAGCTTTCTTT
CDR3: CASSYRGQVNTEAFF

D: -
size: -
V: TRBV6-5
J: TRBJ2-7
DNA: TGTGCCAGCAGTTTCAGGGTGTCGGACGAGCAGTACTTC
CDR3: CASSFRVSDEQYF

D: TRBD1
size: -
V: TRBV6-5
J: TRBJ2-1
DNA: TGTGCCAGCAGTTACTCGACCGGGACAGCATACAATGAGCAGTTCTTC
CDR3: CASSYSTGTAYNEQFF